Below are 14 T cell receptor beta chains sequenced from a single sample in a study of Graves' ophthalmopathy and Graves' hyperthyroidism. Transcripts of RNA were the source for amplifying TCR beta CDR3 regions. HTBI-primed first-round RT-PCR preceded second-round multiplex PCR. Each CDR3 protein is one row after TCRdb ran MiXCR on the multiplex PCR reads. Of 340,000 or so distinct CDR3 sequences listed, 17% are singletons. Sequencing was done on a sample of peripheral blood. The receptors were sampled from an adult man with Graves' ophthalmopathy.

Note on this clonotype: At one end, the junction sequence differs from germline, possibly due to a read error. The CDR3 is CASSQWRLGYTGELCF. The CDR3 DNA is TGCGCCAGCAGCCAATGGCGTCTGGGGTACACCGGGGAGCTGTGTTTT. The V gene is TRBV4-1, the J gene TRBJ2-2; tentatively, D is TRBD2 (5 bases). The germline V gene has CDR1 MGHRA and CDR2 YSYEKL. The CDR3 covers 16 residues.

This clonotype was detected many times. The chain has TRBV4-2 and TRBJ1-6; no clear D. With 2 bases removed from V and 11 bases from J, the gap between germline ends came to 10 bases. The germline gives CDR1 LGHNA, CDR2 YNFKEQ. This CDR3 contains 13 residues. Here the CDR3 reads CASSQKGLTPLHF. In DNA, the CDR3 is TGTGCCAGCAGCCAAAAGGGTCTTACACCCCTCCACTTT.

This clonotype came up many times. The chain is built from TRBV6-2 or TRBV6-3 and TRBJ2-2; D is undetermined. This CDR3 has 14 residues. Germline V gene lookup returns CDR1 MNHEY and CDR2 SVGEGT. V was clipped by 4 bases and J by 6 bases, with 12 bases between them. CDR3 sequence (DNA): TGTGCCAGCAGTTTGGACCCAATACCCGGGGAGCTGTTTTTT. Translating it yields CASSLDPIPGELFF.

The rearrangement joins TRBV12-3 or TRBV12-4 to TRBJ1-2, with TRBD1 identical over 10 bases. V lost 2 bases, J lost 4 bases, and 10 bases stayed unmatched. The CDR3 covers 17 residues. CDR3 DNA: TGTGCCAGCAGTTTATTCCCTGGACAGGGGGAGATCTATGGCTACACCTTC. Its protein is CASSLFPGQGEIYGYTF.

This clonotype was seen repeatedly, ten times or more. The chain carries TRBV19 and TRBJ1-5; D might be TRBD1 (5 bases). The germline gives CDR1 LNHDA, CDR2 SQIVND (reference sequence). V lost 5 bases and J 0 bases, leaving 11 bases between the germline ends. CDR3 length: 15 residues. CDR3 residues: CASSPYGASNQPQHF. The CDR3 nucleotides read TGTGCCAGTAGTCCCTACGGGGCTAGCAATCAGCCCCAGCATTTT.

This clonotype was counted many times. CDR3 coding DNA: TGTGCCACCAGCAGAACCCTGGGAGGGACCTATGGCTACACCTTC. Protein: CATSRTLGGTYGYTF. The chain joins TRBV15 to TRBJ1-2, with D tentatively TRBD1 (5 bases). Trimming removed 2 bases at V and 4 bases at J, with 14 bases between. CDR1 is LNHNV, CDR2 YYDKDF, per germline (reference sequence). The CDR3 sequence is 15 residues long.

The V and J genes are TRBV12-3 or TRBV12-4 and TRBJ2-7, with 10 nucleotides matching TRBD2. J gave up 4 bases and V 0 bases, and 0 bases lay outside the gene matches. The CDR3 is 14 residues long. CDR3 sequence (DNA): TGTGCCAGCAGTTTAGCGACTAGCGGGTACGAGCAGTACTTC. It specifies CASSLATSGYEQYF.

The table lists this clonotype with many counts. The chain employs TRBV6-2 or TRBV6-3 and TRBJ1-6; maybe TRBD1 (5 bases). Germline CDR1 MNHEY, CDR2 SVGEGT. The CDR3 spans 16 residues. The V gene lost 0 bases and the J gene lost 14 bases, with 20 bases spanning the gap. This CDR3 is CASSYSYFGGAGSLHF. Here the CDR3 DNA reads TGTGCCAGCAGTTACTCGTATTTTGGGGGAGCCGGATCCCTCCACTTT.

V is TRBV20-1 and J is TRBJ1-2; 9 bases are a match to TRBD1. Looked up from germline, CDR1 is DFQATT and CDR2 is SNEGSKA (reference sequence). The V and J ends lost 1 base and 8 bases, in that order; junction bases with no gene match: 8. CDR3 length equals 14 residues. The CDR3 nucleotides read TGCAGTGCTAGAGTGATACAGGGGGCAGGAGGCTACACCTTC. It encodes CSARVIQGAGGYTF.

This sequence joins TRBV28 and TRBJ1-5; tentatively, D is TRBD1 (5 bases). This CDR3 contains 13 residues. V was clipped by 3 bases and J by 4 bases, with 7 bases between them. Germline loops: CDR1 MDHEN, CDR2 SYDVKM. The CDR3: CASSFQGNQPQHF. The CDR3 region has the DNA TGTGCCAGCAGTTTCCAGGGAAATCAGCCCCAGCATTTT.

This clonotype was detected a few times. The J gene is TRBJ2-7, the V gene TRBV4-2, with a possible D match to TRBD2 (6 bases). V lost 3 bases and J 9 bases, leaving 18 bases between the germline ends. The V gene's germline CDR1 is LGHNA and CDR2 YNFKEQ. This CDR3 has 14 residues. CDR3 loop: CASSQTGTLQGQYF. The DNA of the CDR3 is TGTGCCAGCAGCCAGACCGGGACTCTCCAGGGGCAGTACTTC.

CDR3 in amino acids: CSAKQGRGTQYF. The CDR3 DNA reads as TGCAGCGCGAAACAGGGGAGGGGGACCCAGTACTTC. The V and J genes are TRBV29-1 and TRBJ2-5; D may be TRBD1 or TRBD2 (7 bases each). The germline V and J ends were trimmed by 7 bases and 7 bases, with 16 bases remaining between them. The length of the CDR3 is 12 residues. CDR1 is SQVTM, CDR2 ANQGSEA, per germline.

At least ten counts were recorded for this clonotype. V and J are TRBV2 and TRBJ1-3; no clear D gene. The V gene's germline CDR1 is SNHLY and CDR2 FYNNEI. Trimming pared 6 bases from V and 0 bases from J, leaving 15 bases between. CDR3 length: 16 residues. The CDR3 DNA sequence: TGTGCCAGCAGCACCGGACCGCAAATCTCTGGAAACACCATATATTTT. It codes for CASSTGPQISGNTIYF.

At least ten counts were recorded for this clonotype. The chain is built from TRBV11-1 and TRBJ2-7, with D possibly being TRBD1 or TRBD2 (6 bases each). V lost 5 bases and J lost 5, with 22 bases in between. CDR1 and CDR2 from the germline V gene are SGHAT and FQDESV (reference sequence). This CDR3 comprises 16 residues. CDR3 in DNA: TGTGCCAGCAGCCCCAGAGCCCCACAAGGGGGGAACGAGCAGTACTTC. Translated: CASSPRAPQGGNEQYF.